Sequencing of this T cell receptor beta chain was carried out in a study of blood T cell repertoires in COVID-19. This CDR3 comprises 17 residues. V was pared by 0 bases and J by 4 bases, with 7 bases of the junction left unmatched. CDR1 and CDR2 from the germline V gene are LNHNV and YYDKDF (reference sequence). Methods used by the authors: The assay estimated nucleated cells by amplifying reference gene primers. Assay: immunoSEQ multiplex PCR; the TCRdb copy retains only in-frame clones and omits some. The V and J calls and clone size were taken over from that table, and D and trimming were inferred from the DNA. The table has roughly 130,000 clones, 86% seen once.

Input material: peripheral blood. The TCR sequence derives from a middle-aged man with acute or convalescent COVID-19. This chain joins TRBV15 and TRBJ2-2; TRBD1 aligns across 8 bases. CDR3 in amino acids: CATSRDQGARSTGELFF. The CDR3 DNA sequence: TGTGCCACCAGCAGAGATCAGGGGGCGCGGAGCACCGGGGAGCTGTTTTTT.